Reported below is one T cell receptor (beta chain). The entry originates in a study of Ad26.COV2.S vaccination and SARS-CoV-2 variants. About the study: Sample donor was a member of the COV1001 Ad26.COV2.S trial arm. Once, or twice with 56 days between doses, Ad26.COV2.S was given intramuscularly.

Per germline, CDR1 MNHEY and CDR2 SVGEGT. V was pared by 5 bases and J by 9 bases, with 14 bases between. The CDR3 is made up of 12 amino acids. Produced via immunoSEQ multiplex PCR; TCRdb's table is partial and in-frame only. The profile shows about 440,000 clones, 80% to 95% of them singletons. Treatment here: some 20 received Ad26.COV2.S at low or high dose, single or two shots; several received placebo; per-sample allocation not given. Each sample was drawn 63 days after the first injection (of vaccine or placebo). Immunization relied on an Ad26 vector, which expressed Wuhan-strain SARS-CoV-2 spike.

The source material was peripheral blood, sampled in a trial of Ad26.COV2.S vaccine versus placebo. This TCR derives from a person between 18 and 60 years old who received the Ad26.COV2.S COVID-19 vaccine or a placebo. The chain carries TRBV6-2 or TRBV6-3 and TRBJ2-7; D perhaps matches TRBD1 (6 bases). The CDR3, as DNA: TGTGCCAGCAGTCCAGGGGACATTGGGCAGTACTTC. Amino acids: CASSPGDIGQYF.